One sample yielded the 29 T cell receptor beta chains listed below, sequenced in a study of blood T cell repertoires in COVID-19. Sequenced by immunoSEQ multiplex PCR; TCRdb stores in-frame clones only, minus some. The data contain 90,000 to 130,000 clones, roughly 79% of them singletons. Sequenced material: peripheral blood. The source is a woman aged 80 or older with active or convalescent COVID-19.

The chain combines TRBV5-4 with TRBJ2-1; D unresolved. The CDR3 length is 14 residues. Germline CDR1 is SGHNT and CDR2 is YYREEE (reference sequence). Between the trimmed V and J ends, which lost 7 bases and 5 bases, there was a span of 16 bases. The CDR3 sequence is CASGPSLAHNEQFF. The CDR3 nucleotides are TGTGCCAGCGGCCCCTCTCTGGCCCACAATGAGCAGTTCTTC.

This clone was seen only a few times. This sequence joins TRBV7-2 and TRBJ2-7, with 7 bases lining up with TRBD2. Unmatched junction bases numbered 11, after V lost 4 bases and J lost 2 bases. The CDR3 loop spans 16 amino acids. The germline V gene encodes CDR1 SGHTA and CDR2 FQGNSA. The CDR3 spells CASSYRAGIDTYEQYF. Here the CDR3 DNA reads TGTGCCAGCAGCTACCGAGCGGGAATAGATACCTACGAGCAGTACTTC.

V and J are TRBV3-1 (or the pseudogene TRBV3-2) and TRBJ2-1; D possibly corresponds to TRBD2 (5 bases). Germline CDR1 LGHDT, CDR2 YNNKEL (reference sequence). V lost 4 bases and J 9 bases, leaving 16 bases between the germline ends. CDR3 size: 14 residues. In DNA, the CDR3 is TGTGCCAGCAGCCTAAGAGGGCCCGAGGGTGAGCAGTTCTTC. Residues: CASSLRGPEGEQFF.

This clone was recorded only once. The V gene is TRBV4-3, the J gene TRBJ2-7, with 7 bases matching TRBD1. The trim removed 0 bases at V and 5 bases at J, leaving 4 bases unmatched. The CDR3 is 14 amino acids. Germline-derived CDR1 and CDR2 are LGHNA and YSLEER. CDR3: CASSQEQGPHEQYF. Here the CDR3 DNA reads TGCGCCAGCAGCCAAGAACAGGGGCCCCACGAGCAGTACTTC.

This chain links TRBV10-2 with TRBJ2-7; TRBD1 matches 7 bases. This CDR3 region has 12 residues. Germline CDR1 reads WSHSY; CDR2 reads SAAADI. V trimming: 8 bases; J trimming: 2 bases; junction bases outside the gene matches: 3. This chain's CDR3 is CASGDSTYEQYF. The CDR3 DNA reads TGCGCCAGCGGGGACAGTACCTACGAGCAGTACTTC.

This chain links TRBV18 with TRBJ1-5, with D perhaps matching TRBD1 (6 bases). Germline V CDR1 and CDR2: KGHSH, LQKENI. The V end lost 2 bases, the J end lost 4 bases, and 12 bases lay between the germline ends. This CDR3 spans 15 amino acids. The CDR3 DNA reads TGTGCCAGCTCACCATCGACAGGACGAAATCAGCCCCAGCATTTT. This encodes CASSPSTGRNQPQHF.

This rearrangement joins TRBV10-3 to TRBJ2-7, with 7 bases fitting TRBD2. J was trimmed by 2 bases and V by 7 bases; bases with no gene match: 14. Germline V gene sequence: CDR1 ENHRY, CDR2 SYGVKD. The CDR3 is 16 amino acids. This CDR3 reads CAIKGEGAGITYEQYF. The CDR3 DNA reads TGTGCCATCAAAGGGGAAGGAGCGGGAATCACCTACGAGCAGTACTTC.

The chain employs TRBV27 and TRBJ2-1; 10 bases are shared with TRBD2. Germline assignment: CDR1 MNHEY and CDR2 SMNVEV (reference sequence). Trimming took 1 base from V and 10 from J; bases not matched to a gene: 7. This CDR3 spans 15 amino acids. The CDR3 region is CASSLFLAGASEQFF. In DNA form, the CDR3 reads TGTGCCAGCAGTTTATTTCTAGCGGGAGCGTCCGAGCAGTTCTTC.

This chain uses TRBV18 with TRBJ2-1, with 8 bases aligning to TRBD1. In germline, CDR1 is KGHSH, CDR2 LQKENI. With V trimmed by 4 bases and J by 10 bases, 6 bases remained unmatched. CDR3 length: 13 amino acids. For the CDR3, the DNA is TGTGCCAGCTCACACAGACAGGGGCCAGAGCAGTTCTTC. Protein sequence: CASSHRQGPEQFF.

This clone has more than one count but fewer than ten. The V gene is TRBV5-4, the J gene TRBJ1-2; 8 bases are shared with TRBD1. The CDR3 length is 15 residues. In germline, CDR1 is SGHNT, CDR2 YYREEE (reference sequence). V lost 2 bases, J lost 3 bases, and 6 bases stayed unmatched. CDR3 amino acids: CASSLPTGEDYGYTF. The CDR3 DNA reads TGTGCCAGCAGCTTACCGACAGGGGAGGACTATGGCTACACCTTC.

This clone was observed a single time. The V gene is TRBV28, the J gene TRBJ1-2; the D is unclear. The CDR3 covers 13 residues. CDR1 is MDHEN, CDR2 SYDVKM, per germline. Between the trimmed V and J ends, which lost 5 bases and 7 bases, there was a span of 14 bases. This chain's CDR3 is CASSIQVQFGYTF. CDR3 DNA sequence: TGTGCCAGCAGTATCCAGGTGCAGTTTGGCTACACCTTC.

The chain joins TRBV4-2 to TRBJ2-2, with unresolved D. CDR3 length equals 12 residues. CDR1 LGHNA and CDR2 YNFKEQ come from the germline V gene. Trimming pared 0 bases from V and 8 bases from J, leaving 4 bases between. The CDR3 DNA reads as TGTGCCAGCAGCCAAGAGGCTGGGGAGCTGTTTTTT. Amino acids: CASSQEAGELFF.

The chain couples TRBV5-1 to TRBJ2-7, with TRBD2 identical over 10 bases. CDR3 length equals 14 residues. Germline lookup yields CDR1 SGHRS and CDR2 YFSETQ. V lost 2 bases and J lost 4; bases outside the gene matches: 3. Written as DNA, the CDR3 is TGCGCCAGCAGCTTTAATAGCGGGAGGTACGAGCAGTACTTC. It encodes CASSFNSGRYEQYF.

Note on this clone: One end of the junction varies from germline; a read error may be responsible. This chain links TRBV25-1 with TRBJ2-2; perhaps TRBD2 as D (5 bases). Per the germline V gene, CDR1 is MGHDK and CDR2 is SYGVNS. The CDR3 consists of 12 residues. The CDR3 loop reads CVVQRRGRGAVF. The DNA of the CDR3 is TGTGTCGTGCAGAGGCGTGGCCGGGGAGCTGTTTTT.

J is TRBJ1-2 and V is TRBV27; TRBD1 matches at 12 bases. The length of the CDR3 is 15 residues. The V and J ends lost 6 bases and 4 bases, in that order; junction bases with no gene match: 6. Germline V gives CDR1 MNHEY, CDR2 SMNVEV (reference sequence). The CDR3 protein is CASSAGTGGGYGYTF. CDR3 in DNA: TGTGCCAGCAGCGCCGGGACAGGGGGCGGCTATGGCTACACCTTC.

V and J are TRBV3-1 (or the pseudogene TRBV3-2) and TRBJ1-5, with 9 nucleotides matching TRBD1. This CDR3 region has 14 residues. CDR1 and CDR2 from the germline V gene are LGHDT and YNNKEL (reference sequence). Losses at the gene ends were 4 bases for V and 5 bases for J; bases not matched to a gene: 3. This CDR3 is CASSPRTGDQPQHF. The CDR3 region has the DNA TGTGCCAGCAGCCCGCGGACAGGGGATCAGCCCCAGCATTTT.

This chain joins TRBV28 and TRBJ2-7; TRBD1 aligns across 8 bases. The trim removed 4 bases at V and 2 bases at J, leaving 10 bases unmatched. Looked up from germline, CDR1 is MDHEN and CDR2 is SYDVKM. The length of the CDR3 is 16 residues. The CDR3 loop reads CASSSFTGGNTYEQYF. CDR3 nucleotides: TGTGCCAGCAGTTCTTTTACAGGGGGAAACACCTACGAGCAGTACTTC.

The table lists this clone with a few counts. The chain links TRBV7-2 to TRBJ1-2, with 7 bases aligning to TRBD1. V gave up 0 bases and J gave up 2 bases; unmatched junction bases: 3. Germline assignment: CDR1 SGHTA and CDR2 FQGNSA. The CDR3 length is 15 residues. The CDR3 DNA sequence: TGTGCCAGCAGCTTAGCGGTGACAGGGAACTATGGCTACACCTTC. This codes for CASSLAVTGNYGYTF.

V gene TRBV5-4 combines with J gene TRBJ2-3; no definite D call. V was cut by 0 bases and J by 1 base, with 9 bases left in between. The CDR3 loop spans 15 amino acids. Germline-derived CDR1 and CDR2 are SGHNT and YYREEE (reference sequence). The chain's CDR3 is CASSLGGPRTDTQYF. Written as DNA, the CDR3 is TGTGCCAGCAGCTTGGGCGGCCCCCGCACAGATACGCAGTATTTT.

The chain combines TRBV7-9 with TRBJ1-2; 8 bases line up with TRBD1. The V gene's germline CDR1 is SEHNR and CDR2 FQNEAQ (reference sequence). The CDR3 covers 13 residues. The junction had 4 bases not matched to a gene; V was cut back by 5 bases and J by 5 bases. For the CDR3, the DNA is TGTGCCAGCAGCCTCGGGACAGGTTATGGCTACACCTTC. Encoded protein: CASSLGTGYGYTF.

The rearrangement joins TRBV7-9 to TRBJ2-1; D gene unclear. Looked up from germline, CDR1 is SEHNR and CDR2 is FQNEAQ (reference sequence). There are 14 residues in the CDR3. Trimming pared 5 bases from V and 0 bases from J, leaving 8 bases between. The CDR3: CASSQQSSYNEQFF. CDR3 DNA: TGTGCCAGCAGCCAACAGAGCTCCTACAATGAGCAGTTCTTC. The full variable domain, completed using reference TRBV7-9 and TRBJ2-1, is DTGVSQNPRHKITKRGQNVTFRCDPISEHNRLYWYRQTLGQGPEFLTYFQNEAQLEKSRLLSDRFSAERPKGSFSTLEIQRTEQGDSAMYLCASSQQSSYNEQFFGPGTRLTVL.

J is TRBJ2-5 and V is TRBV2, with 10 bases identical to TRBD1. V dropped 7 bases and J dropped 2; count of bases not matched to a gene: 7. The CDR3 sequence is 15 residues long. Per the germline V gene, CDR1 is SNHLY and CDR2 is FYNNEI. The CDR3 DNA sequence: TGTGCCAGCACTAACCGGGACAGGGGACAAGAGACCCAGTACTTC. Translating it yields CASTNRDRGQETQYF.

This sequence joins TRBV18 and TRBJ2-5; 11 nucleotides line up with TRBD2. Germline loops: CDR1 KGHSH, CDR2 LQKENI. The CDR3 covers 18 residues. Trimming removed 2 bases from V and 2 bases from J; junction bases left unmatched: 10. In DNA, the CDR3 is TGTGCCAGCTCACCATCGGGTAGCGGGAGGGCCCGGCAAGAGACCCAGTACTTC. It codes for CASSPSGSGRARQETQYF. The whole variable domain, filled in from reference TRBV18 and TRBJ2-5, reads NAGVMQNPRHLVRRRGQEARLRCSPMKGHSHVYWYRQLPEEGLKFMVYLQKENIIDESGMPKERFSAEFPKEGPSILRIQQVVRGDSAAYFCASSPSGSGRARQETQYFGPGTRLLVL.

This chain connects TRBV12-3 or TRBV12-4 to TRBJ1-1; D uncertain. V was clipped by 10 bases and J by 5 bases, with 17 bases between them. The CDR3 is 13 amino acids. CDR3 sequence (DNA): TGTGCCACCCCACCCAGGCCGGGGACTGAAGCTTTCTTT. It is translated as CATPPRPGTEAFF.

The chain carries TRBV29-1 and TRBJ2-7; D is ambiguous. The CDR3 is made up of 10 amino acids. Germline CDR1 is SQVTM and CDR2 is ANQGSEA. The V gene lost 5 bases and the J gene lost 2 bases, with 4 bases spanning the gap. CDR3 nucleotide sequence: TGCAGCGTTACAACCTACGAGCAGTACTTC. Encoded protein: CSVTTYEQYF.

For the CDR3, the DNA is TGTGCCAGCAGCTTATTAGCGGGAAACAATGAGCAGTTCTTC. This gives the protein CASSLLAGNNEQFF. V and J are TRBV11-2 and TRBJ2-1, with TRBD2 matching 8 bases. The CDR3 contains 14 residues. J lost 5 bases, V lost 2 bases, and 2 bases had no gene match. Germline CDR1 reads SGHAT; CDR2 reads FQNNGV.

The rearrangement links TRBV28 to TRBJ1-6, with 7 bases fitting TRBD1. Trimming removed 5 bases from V and 9 bases from J; junction bases left unmatched: 10. The CDR3 contains 15 residues. From germline, CDR1 is MDHEN and CDR2 SYDVKM. In DNA, the CDR3 is TGTGCCAGCAGTACCCCCGCAGGGGGTAGTTCACCCCTCCACTTT. This codes for CASSTPAGGSSPLHF.

The rearrangement joins TRBV28 to TRBJ2-1; 13 nucleotides align to TRBD2. Trimming took 11 bases from V and 9 from J; bases not matched to a gene: 13. This CDR3 has 15 amino acids. Germline V lookup: CDR1 MDHEN, CDR2 SYDVKM. The chain's CDR3 is CAVRNKRLAGGEQFF. The CDR3 DNA sequence: TGTGCCGTCCGGAACAAGAGACTAGCGGGAGGTGAGCAGTTCTTC. Based on the CDR3 plus reference TRBV28 and TRBJ2-1, the full variable domain is DVKVTQSSRYLVKRTGEKVFLECVQDMDHENMFWYRQDPGLGLRLIYFSYDVKMKEKGDIPEGYSVSREKKERFSLILESASTNQTSMYLCAVRNKRLAGGEQFFGPGTRLTVL.

V gene TRBV5-1 combines with J gene TRBJ2-7, with 7 bases matching TRBD2. V lost 5 bases to trimming and J lost 2 bases; unmatched junction nucleotides: 7. Germline lookup yields CDR1 SGHRS and CDR2 YFSETQ. This CDR3 region has 14 residues. CDR3 loop: CASRRNGRTYEQYF. CDR3 DNA: TGCGCCAGCAGACGTAACGGGAGGACCTACGAGCAGTACTTC.